A selection of T cell receptor beta chains follows, all from one sample in a study of glioma-infiltrating T cells after dendritic cell vaccination. Clones were read by immunoSEQ multiplex PCR, and TCRdb kept only the in-frame ones, dropping some. The table lists more than 100,000 clones, more than 80% of them singletons. The input for sequencing was blood, taken before dendritic cell vaccination. The source is a human donor with glioblastoma. The CDR3 runs from the conserved cysteine through the conserved F or W. The order of the fields is clone size, J gene, D gene, V gene, CDR3 DNA, CDR3 protein. The D gene is left open where the match is weak. Not every row has a clone size; where given, it reads once, few, many or a size class.

>NA|TRBJ2-1|NA|TRBV18
TGTGCCAGCTCACCCCTAGAAGGGGGGGACTCCTACAATGAGCAGTTCTTC
CASSPLEGGDSYNEQFF
>NA|TRBJ1-1|NA|TRBV13
TGTGCCAGCAGCTCCAGGGAAATGAACACTGAAGCTTTCTTT
CASSSREMNTEAFF
>NA|TRBJ1-3|NA|TRBV10-3
TGTGCCATCGGGGCACCTGGAAACACCATATATTTT
CAIGAPGNTIYF
>NA|TRBJ2-1|TRBD1|TRBV13
TGTGCCAGCAGCTTAGACACAGGGGGAAATGAGCAGTTCTTC
CASSLDTGGNEQFF
>NA|TRBJ2-1|TRBD1|TRBV30
TGTGCCTGGAGTGTAGCAGGGGGCGTCAATGAGCAGTTCTTC
CAWSVAGGVNEQFF
>NA|TRBJ2-2|TRBD1|TRBV5-4
TGTGCCAGCAGCTCTGGACAGGTGTTCACCGGGGAGCTGTTTTTT
CASSSGQVFTGELFF
>NA|TRBJ2-7|NA|TRBV5-8
TGTGCCAGCAGCCAGTCAGGGGTTTACTACGAGCAGTACTTC
CASSQSGVYYEQYF
>NA|TRBJ2-5|NA|TRBV18
TGTGCCAGCTCACCACTCCCCGGGGGACAAGAGACCCAGTACTTC
CASSPLPGGQETQYF
>NA|TRBJ1-1|NA|TRBV30
TGTGCCGGAAAACAGGGATACCGTCCTCGTTTGGGGGCTTTCTTT
CAGKQGYRPRLGAFF
>NA|TRBJ2-3|NA|TRBV4-2
TGTGCCAGCAGCCCAGGGACTAGCACAGATACGCAGTATTTT
CASSPGTSTDTQYF
>NA|TRBJ1-1|NA|TRBV29-1
TGCAGCGTTGAGGGCAGGACTGAAGCTTTCTTT
CSVEGRTEAFF
>NA|TRBJ1-2|NA|TRBV19
TGTGCCAGTAGTATTGCGGGACGGACTTTCTATGGCTACACCTTC
CASSIAGRTFYGYTF
>NA|TRBJ2-7|TRBD2|TRBV27
TGTGCCAGCAGTCTGTCCCTAGCGGGGGGTCTCTACGAGCAGTACTTC
CASSLSLAGGLYEQYF
>NA|TRBJ2-7|NA|TRBV5-6
TGTGCCAGCAGCCACAGGGGGGGCTACGAGCAGTACTTC
CASSHRGGYEQYF
>NA|TRBJ1-5|NA|TRBV19
TGTGCCAGTAGTATAATCGGAGGGAGGATGTTACGGCCCCAGCATTTT
CASSIIGGRMLRPQHF
>NA|TRBJ2-7|NA|TRBV29-1
TGCAGCGTTGAATTCGGGGGATGGGGGCAGTACTTC
CSVEFGGWGQYF
>NA|TRBJ2-5|NA|TRBV19
TGTGCCAGTAGTCCTGGACAGACCCAAGAGACCCAGTACTTC
CASSPGQTQETQYF
>NA|TRBJ1-1|NA|TRBV6-5
TGTGCCAGCAGCGGGCCTGACAGAACTGAAGCTTTCTTT
CASSGPDRTEAFF
>few|TRBJ1-2|NA|TRBV6-1
TGTGCCAGCAGTGATGCAGGCGAGCATGGCTACACCTTC
CASSDAGEHGYTF
>NA|TRBJ1-1|TRBD1|TRBV10-3
TGTGCCATCAGTGAGTCAGGGACAGGGAACACTGAAGCTTTCTTT
CAISESGTGNTEAFF
>NA|TRBJ1-5|NA|TRBV27
TGTGCCAGCAGTTTGGAGGGGTTGGGACAGCCCCAGCATTTT
CASSLEGLGQPQHF
>NA|TRBJ1-2|NA|TRBV5-5
TGTGCCAGCAGCTTGGTAGGGGGAGGCTACACCTTC
CASSLVGGGYTF
>NA|TRBJ2-7|TRBD2|TRBV7-9
TGTGCCAGCAGCTCGGTCCTAGCGGGGGAAACCTACGAGCAGTACTTC
CASSSVLAGETYEQYF
>few|TRBJ2-1|NA|TRBV5-1
TGCGCCAGCAGCAAGACAGACAATGAGCAGTTCTTC
CASSKTDNEQFF
>NA|TRBJ1-6|NA|TRBV14
TGTGCCAGCAGCCGAGGGCTGGGATCACCCCTCCACTTT
CASSRGLGSPLHF
>NA|TRBJ2-7|TRBD1|TRBV5-1
TGCGCCAGCAGCTGGACAGGGGGAGAGTACGAGCAGTACTTC
CASSWTGGEYEQYF
>once|TRBJ1-6|NA|TRBV18
TGTGCCAGCTCACCCGGGTCAGAAGATAATTCACCCCTCCACTTT
CASSPGSEDNSPLHF
>NA|TRBJ2-7|TRBD1|TRBV7-9
TGTGCCAGCAGCCCCGAGACAGGGTATCCCTACGAGCAGTACTTC
CASSPETGYPYEQYF
>NA|TRBJ2-2|TRBD1|TRBV9
TGTGCCAGCAGCGAAGGGACAGGCCAGAACACCGGGGAGCTGTTTTTT
CASSEGTGQNTGELFF
>many|TRBJ1-3|NA|TRBV7-2
TGTGCCAGCAGCTTAGTAGCTCAGAGGGGAAACACCATATATTTT
CASSLVAQRGNTIYF
>NA|TRBJ2-7|NA|TRBV14
TGTGCCAGCAGCCAAGAGGCCAGGGTGGTCTACGAGCAGTACTTC
CASSQEARVVYEQYF
>NA|TRBJ1-6|NA|TRBV4-1
TGCGCCAGCAGCCAAGGGACAGCGAATAATTCACCCCTCCACTTT
CASSQGTANNSPLHF
>NA|TRBJ2-3|TRBD2|TRBV5-6
TGTGCCAGCAGCTTACGGCTAGCGGATAGCACAGATACGCAGTATTTT
CASSLRLADSTDTQYF
>once|TRBJ2-7|NA|TRBV19
TGTGCCAGTAGTGCCTCGGGGGCCTACGAGCAGTACTTC
CASSASGAYEQYF
>NA|TRBJ1-1|TRBD1|TRBV4-2
TGTGCCAGCAGCCATGGGACAGGGGGCACTGAAGCTTTCTTT
CASSHGTGGTEAFF
>NA|TRBJ2-5|TRBD2|TRBV9
TGTGCCAGCAGCGGAGGACTAGCGGGGGGCCCCGATGGTACCCAGTACTTC
CASSGGLAGGPDGTQYF
>NA|TRBJ1-5|TRBD1|TRBV19
TGTGCCAGTAGTACCCGGGACAGGGGAAGGAATCAGCCCCAGCATTTT
CASSTRDRGRNQPQHF
>NA|TRBJ1-2|TRBD1|TRBV4-1
TGCGCCAGCAGCCAAAAAACCCAGGGGGAGATGAATGGCTACACCTTC
CASSQKTQGEMNGYTF
>few|TRBJ1-1|TRBD1|TRBV6-1
TGTGCCAGCAGTGAAGCCCCTTGGGACAGGGGAAAAGCTTTCTTT
CASSEAPWDRGKAFF
>once|TRBJ2-7|NA|TRBV6-1
TGTGCCAGCAGCCCCCCAAGCGGGTTCGAGCAGTACTTC
CASSPPSGFEQYF
>NA|TRBJ1-3|NA|TRBV25-1
TGTGCCAGCAGTGAATTAGGAGCAGCGGGAAACACCATATATTTT
CASSELGAAGNTIYF
>NA|TRBJ1-2|NA|TRBV4-2
TGTGCCAGCAGCCAAGTTTCCCCACAGAACTATGGCTACACCTTC
CASSQVSPQNYGYTF
>few|TRBJ2-1|NA|TRBV9
TGTGCCAGCAGCTTCTCAAATGGGCGAACGCCCTACAATGAGCAGTTCTTC
CASSFSNGRTPYNEQFF
>NA|TRBJ2-7|TRBD1|TRBV30
TGTGCCTGGAGTGCCGGGACAGGACCCTACGAGCAGTACTTC
CAWSAGTGPYEQYF
>NA|TRBJ1-5|NA|TRBV4-1
TGCGCCAGCAGCCAAGAGGGGCGCATCGATCAGCCCCAGCATTTT
CASSQEGRIDQPQHF
>NA|TRBJ2-5|NA|TRBV5-4
TGTGCCAGCAGCTTGGGACAGCAAGAGACCCAGTACTTC
CASSLGQQETQYF